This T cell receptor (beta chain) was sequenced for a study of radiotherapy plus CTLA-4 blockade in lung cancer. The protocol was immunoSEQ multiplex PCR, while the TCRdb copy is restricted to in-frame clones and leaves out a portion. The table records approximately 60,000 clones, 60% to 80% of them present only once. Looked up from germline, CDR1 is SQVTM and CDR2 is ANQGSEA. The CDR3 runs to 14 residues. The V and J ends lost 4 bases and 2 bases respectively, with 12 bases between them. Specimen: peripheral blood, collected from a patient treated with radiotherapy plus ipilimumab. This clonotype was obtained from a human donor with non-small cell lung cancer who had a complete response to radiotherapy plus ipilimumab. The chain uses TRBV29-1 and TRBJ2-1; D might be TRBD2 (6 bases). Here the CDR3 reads CSVGRGGPYNEQFF. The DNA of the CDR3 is TGCAGCGTTGGGAGGGGAGGTCCCTACAATGAGCAGTTCTTC.